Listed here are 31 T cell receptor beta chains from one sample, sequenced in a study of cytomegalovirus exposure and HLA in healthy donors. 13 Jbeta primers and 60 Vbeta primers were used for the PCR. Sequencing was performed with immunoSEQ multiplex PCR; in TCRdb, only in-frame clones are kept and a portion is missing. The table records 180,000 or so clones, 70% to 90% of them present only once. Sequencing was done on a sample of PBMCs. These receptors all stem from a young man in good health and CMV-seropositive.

In DNA, the CDR3 is TGTGCCTGCCTAACAGGGATCTACGAGCAGTACTTC. It specifies CACLTGIYEQYF. The chain links TRBV30 to TRBJ2-7, with D possibly TRBD1 on 6 matching bases. The length of the CDR3 is 12 residues. Trimming removed 6 bases from V and 3 bases from J, with 12 bases in between. Germline V lookup: CDR1 GTSNPN, CDR2 SVGIG (reference sequence).

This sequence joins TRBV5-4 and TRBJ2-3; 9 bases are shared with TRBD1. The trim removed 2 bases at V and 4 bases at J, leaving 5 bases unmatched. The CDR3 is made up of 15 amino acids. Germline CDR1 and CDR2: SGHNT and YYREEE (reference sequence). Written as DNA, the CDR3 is TGTGCCAGCAGCTTTTACAGGGGGCAGTCAGATACGCAGTATTTT. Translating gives CASSFYRGQSDTQYF.

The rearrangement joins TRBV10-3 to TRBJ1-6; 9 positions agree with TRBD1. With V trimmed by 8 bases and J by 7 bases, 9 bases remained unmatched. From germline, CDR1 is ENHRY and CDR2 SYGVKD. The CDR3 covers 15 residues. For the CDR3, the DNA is TGTGCCATCCGGAACGGGACAGGGATGAATTCACCCCTCCACTTT. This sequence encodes CAIRNGTGMNSPLHF.

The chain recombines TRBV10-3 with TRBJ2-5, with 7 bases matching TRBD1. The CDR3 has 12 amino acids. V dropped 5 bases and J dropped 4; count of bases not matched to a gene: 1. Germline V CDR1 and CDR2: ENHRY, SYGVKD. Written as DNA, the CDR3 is TGTGCCATCAGTTGGACAGGAGAGACCCAGTACTTC. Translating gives CAISWTGETQYF.

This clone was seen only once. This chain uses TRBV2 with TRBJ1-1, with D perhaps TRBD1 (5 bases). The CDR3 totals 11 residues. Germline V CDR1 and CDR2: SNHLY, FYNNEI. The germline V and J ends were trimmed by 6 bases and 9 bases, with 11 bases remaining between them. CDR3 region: CASSARVQAFF. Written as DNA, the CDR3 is TGTGCCAGCAGCGCCAGGGTTCAAGCTTTCTTT.

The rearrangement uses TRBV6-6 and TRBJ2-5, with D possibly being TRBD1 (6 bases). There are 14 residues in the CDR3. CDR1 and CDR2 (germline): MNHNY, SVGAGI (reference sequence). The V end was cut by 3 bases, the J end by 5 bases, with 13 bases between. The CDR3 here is CASSYWGPGETQYF. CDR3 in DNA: TGTGCCAGCAGTTATTGGGGGCCCGGGGAGACCCAGTACTTC.

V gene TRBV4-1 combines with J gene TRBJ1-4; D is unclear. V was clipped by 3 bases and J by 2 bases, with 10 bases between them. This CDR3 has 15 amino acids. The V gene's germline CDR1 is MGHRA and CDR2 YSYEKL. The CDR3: CASSQAGLTNEKLFF. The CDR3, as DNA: TGCGCCAGCAGCCAGGCTGGGCTCACTAATGAAAAACTGTTTTTT.

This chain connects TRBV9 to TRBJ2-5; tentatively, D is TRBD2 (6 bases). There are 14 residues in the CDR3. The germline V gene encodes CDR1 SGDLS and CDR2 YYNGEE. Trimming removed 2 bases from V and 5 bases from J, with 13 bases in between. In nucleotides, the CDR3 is TGTGCCAGCAGCGTCGGAGGGTTGGAGGAGACCCAGTACTTC. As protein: CASSVGGLEETQYF.

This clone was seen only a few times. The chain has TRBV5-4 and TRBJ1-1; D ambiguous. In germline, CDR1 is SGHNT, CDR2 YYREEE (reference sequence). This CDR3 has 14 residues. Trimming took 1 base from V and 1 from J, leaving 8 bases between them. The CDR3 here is CASSLSVPNTEAFF. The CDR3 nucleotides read TGTGCCAGCAGCTTGTCGGTGCCGAACACTGAAGCTTTCTTT.

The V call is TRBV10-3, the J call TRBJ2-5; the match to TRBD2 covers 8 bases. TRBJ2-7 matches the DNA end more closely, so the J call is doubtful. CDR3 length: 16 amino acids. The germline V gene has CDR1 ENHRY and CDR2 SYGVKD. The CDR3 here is CAISEGGGLVGYEQYF. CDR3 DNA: TGTGCCATCAGTGAGGGGGGGGGACTAGTTGGCTACGAGCAGTACTTC.

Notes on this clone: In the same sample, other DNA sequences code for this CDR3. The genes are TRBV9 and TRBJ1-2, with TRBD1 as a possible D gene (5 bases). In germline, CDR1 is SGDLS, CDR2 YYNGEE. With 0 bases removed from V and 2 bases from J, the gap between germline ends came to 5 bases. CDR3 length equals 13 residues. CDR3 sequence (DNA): TGTGCCAGCAGCGTAGCAGGGAACTATGGCTACACCTTC. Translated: CASSVAGNYGYTF.

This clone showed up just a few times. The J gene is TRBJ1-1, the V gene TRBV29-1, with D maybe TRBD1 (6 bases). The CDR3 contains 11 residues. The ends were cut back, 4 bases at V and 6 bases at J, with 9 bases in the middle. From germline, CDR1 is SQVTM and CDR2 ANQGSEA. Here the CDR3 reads CSVVPGAEAFF. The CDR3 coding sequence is TGCAGCGTTGTCCCAGGGGCTGAAGCTTTCTTT.

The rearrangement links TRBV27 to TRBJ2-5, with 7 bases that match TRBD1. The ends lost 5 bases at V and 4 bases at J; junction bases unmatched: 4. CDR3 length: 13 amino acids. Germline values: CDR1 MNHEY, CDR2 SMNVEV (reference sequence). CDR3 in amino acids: CASSLRTGETQYF. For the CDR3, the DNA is TGTGCCAGCAGTCTCCGGACAGGAGAGACCCAGTACTTC.

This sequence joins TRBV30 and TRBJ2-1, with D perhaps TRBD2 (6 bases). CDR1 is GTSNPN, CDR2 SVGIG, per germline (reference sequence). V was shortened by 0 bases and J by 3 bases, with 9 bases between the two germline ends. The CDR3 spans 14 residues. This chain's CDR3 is CAWSVDGGYNEQFF. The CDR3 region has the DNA TGTGCCTGGAGTGTAGACGGGGGCTACAATGAGCAGTTCTTC.

This CDR3 is CASSPGTGSYSNQPQHF. The CDR3 DNA reads as TGCGCCAGCAGCCCGGGGACAGGATCCTATAGCAATCAGCCCCAGCATTTT. The genes are TRBV5-1 and TRBJ1-5; 8 nucleotides align to TRBD1. The CDR3 length is 17 residues. The germline CDR1 and CDR2 sequences are SGHRS and YFSETQ. Trimming at V came to 4 bases and at J to 0 bases, leaving 9 bases not matched to a gene.

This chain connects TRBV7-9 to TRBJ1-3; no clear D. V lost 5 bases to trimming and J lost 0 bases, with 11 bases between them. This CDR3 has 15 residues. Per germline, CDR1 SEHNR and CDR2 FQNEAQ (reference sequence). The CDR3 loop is CASSLGLTSGNTIYF. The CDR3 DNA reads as TGTGCCAGCAGCCTTGGACTGACCTCTGGAAACACCATATATTTT.

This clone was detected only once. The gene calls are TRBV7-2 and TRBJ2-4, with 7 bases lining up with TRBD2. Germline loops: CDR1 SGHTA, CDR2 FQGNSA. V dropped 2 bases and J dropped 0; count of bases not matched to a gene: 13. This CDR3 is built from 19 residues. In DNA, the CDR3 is TGTGCCAGCAGCTTAAACCCACGGTGGGCGGGGGTAGCCAAAAACATTCAGTACTTC. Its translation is CASSLNPRWAGVAKNIQYF.

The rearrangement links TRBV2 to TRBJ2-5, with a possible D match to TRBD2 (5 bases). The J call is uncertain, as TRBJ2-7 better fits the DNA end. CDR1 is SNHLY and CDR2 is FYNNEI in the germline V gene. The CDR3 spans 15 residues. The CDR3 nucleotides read TGTGCCAGCAGCCTGGTGGTAACGGGGATTTACGAGCAGTACTTC. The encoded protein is CASSLVVTGIYEQYF.

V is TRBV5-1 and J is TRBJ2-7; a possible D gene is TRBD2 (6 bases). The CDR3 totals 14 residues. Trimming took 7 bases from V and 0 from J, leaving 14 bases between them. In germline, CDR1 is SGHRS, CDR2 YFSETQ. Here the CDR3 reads CASGEEGASYEQYF. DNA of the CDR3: TGCGCCAGCGGGGAGGAAGGGGCCTCCTACGAGCAGTACTTC.

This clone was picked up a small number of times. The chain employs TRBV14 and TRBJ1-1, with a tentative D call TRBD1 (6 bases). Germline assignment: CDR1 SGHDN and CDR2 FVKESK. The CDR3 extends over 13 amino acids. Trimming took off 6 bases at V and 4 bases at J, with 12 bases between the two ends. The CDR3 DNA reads TGTGCCAGCAGTCCCACAGGGAGCACTGAAGCTTTCTTT. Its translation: CASSPTGSTEAFF.

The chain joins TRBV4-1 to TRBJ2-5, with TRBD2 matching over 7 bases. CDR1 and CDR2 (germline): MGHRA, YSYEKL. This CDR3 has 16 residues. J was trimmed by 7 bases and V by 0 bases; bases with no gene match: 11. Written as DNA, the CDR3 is TGCGCCAGCAGCCAAGATTGGGCTAGCGGTGGGGGGACCCAGTACTTC. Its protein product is CASSQDWASGGGTQYF.

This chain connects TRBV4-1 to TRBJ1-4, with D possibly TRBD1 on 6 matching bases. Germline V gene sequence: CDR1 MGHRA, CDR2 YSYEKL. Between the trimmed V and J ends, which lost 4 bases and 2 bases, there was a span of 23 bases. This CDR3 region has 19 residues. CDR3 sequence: CASSRELPRGLKTNEKLFF. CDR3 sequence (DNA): TGCGCCAGCAGCCGCGAACTACCCAGGGGCCTGAAGACTAATGAAAAACTGTTTTTT.

CDR3 in DNA: TGTGCCAGCAGCACCCAGACAGGGGTGGGTGAGCAGTTCTTC. It translates to CASSTQTGVGEQFF. The rearrangement joins TRBV7-9 to TRBJ2-1; 8 bases are shared with TRBD1. From germline, CDR1 is SEHNR and CDR2 FQNEAQ (reference sequence). Trimming cost V 5 bases and J 9 bases; bases outside gene matches: 9. This CDR3 spans 14 amino acids. The whole variable domain, remainder taken from reference TRBV7-9 and TRBJ2-1, is DTGVSQNPRHKITKRGQNVTFRCDPISEHNRLYWYRQTLGQGPEFLTYFQNEAQLEKSRLLSDRFSAERPKGSFSTLEIQRTEQGDSAMYLCASSTQTGVGEQFFGPGTRLTVL.

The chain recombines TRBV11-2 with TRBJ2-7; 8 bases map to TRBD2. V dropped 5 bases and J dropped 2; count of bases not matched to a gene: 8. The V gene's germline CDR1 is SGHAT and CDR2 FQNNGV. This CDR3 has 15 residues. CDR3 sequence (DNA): TGTGCCAGCAGCCCCAGGACTAGCTTTCCCTACGAGCAGTACTTC. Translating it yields CASSPRTSFPYEQYF.

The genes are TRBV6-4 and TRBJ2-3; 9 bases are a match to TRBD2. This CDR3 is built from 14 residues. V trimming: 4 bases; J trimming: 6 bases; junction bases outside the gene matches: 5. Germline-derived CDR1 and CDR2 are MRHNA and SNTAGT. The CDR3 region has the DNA TGTGCCAGCAGTGTTAGCGGGGGATGGGATACGCAGTATTTT. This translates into CASSVSGGWDTQYF.

CDR3 in amino acids: CASSPDGQRNSPLHF. Written as DNA, the CDR3 is TGTGCCAGCTCACCAGATGGTCAGCGAAATTCACCCCTCCACTTT. The chain is built from TRBV18 and TRBJ1-6; no reliable D call. V was clipped by 2 bases and J by 7 bases, with 12 bases between them. The CDR3 spans 15 residues. Germline V gene sequence: CDR1 KGHSH, CDR2 LQKENI.

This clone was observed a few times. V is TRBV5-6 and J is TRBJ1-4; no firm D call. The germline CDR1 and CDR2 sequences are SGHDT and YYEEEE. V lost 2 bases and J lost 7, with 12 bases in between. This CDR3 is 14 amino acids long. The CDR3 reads CASSFIQRGEKLFF. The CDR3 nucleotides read TGTGCCAGCAGCTTTATACAGCGGGGTGAAAAACTGTTTTTT.

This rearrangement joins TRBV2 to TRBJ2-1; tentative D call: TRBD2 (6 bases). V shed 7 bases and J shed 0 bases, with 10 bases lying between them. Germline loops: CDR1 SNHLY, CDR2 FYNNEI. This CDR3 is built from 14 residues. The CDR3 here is CASTRGSSYNEQFF. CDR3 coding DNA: TGTGCCAGCACACGGGGGAGCTCCTACAATGAGCAGTTCTTC.

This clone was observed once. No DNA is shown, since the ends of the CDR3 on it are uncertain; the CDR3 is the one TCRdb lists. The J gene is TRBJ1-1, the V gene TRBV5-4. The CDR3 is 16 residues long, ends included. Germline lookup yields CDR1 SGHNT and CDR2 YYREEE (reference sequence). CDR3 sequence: CASSFRGRDLYTEAFF.

The CDR3 nucleotides read TGTGCCAGCAGCCAAGCCTCGGCGGGGGCCCCCGAGACCCAGTACTTC. It encodes CASSQASAGAPETQYF. The V and J genes are TRBV4-2 and TRBJ2-5; possible D gene TRBD2, 7 bases. The CDR3 consists of 16 residues. The germline V gene encodes CDR1 LGHNA and CDR2 YNFKEQ. Trimming took off 1 base at V and 5 bases at J, with 17 bases between the two ends.

The CDR3 DNA reads TGCGCCAGCAGCTTGGAGACTAGCTATGGCTACACCTTC. Residues: CASSLETSYGYTF. V is TRBV5-1 and J is TRBJ1-2; D is uncertain. CDR1 is SGHRS and CDR2 is YFSETQ in the germline V gene. V lost 0 bases and J lost 4, with 7 bases in between. This CDR3 has 13 amino acids.